The 30 T cell receptor beta chains listed next were all sequenced from one sample in a study of CD8 T cells in ankylosing spondylitis. Whole-study findings and limits: Seemingly distinctive of ankylosing spondylitis blood was a TCR beta motif formed by eight highly homologous variants.

TCRdb called the 5' RACE reads again in MiXCR, with one record for every CDR3 protein. The sample records around 490,000 distinct CDR3 sequences, about 5.7% being singletons. These receptors have no known antigen. The sample comprised blood, either unsorted or a sorted T cell fraction (not recorded which). The receptors here all came from a male donor with ankylosing spondylitis.

This clonotype has at least ten counts. The J gene is TRBJ2-7, the V gene TRBV7-9; 9 nucleotides match TRBD1. CDR3 size: 15 residues. The germline gives CDR1 SEHNR, CDR2 FQNEAQ (reference sequence). Germline trimming cut 5 bases from V and 2 bases from J; bases unmatched to any gene: 7. CDR3 bases: TGTGCCAGCAGCCACAGGGACAGGGTCCCCTACGAGCAGTACTTC. Translated, it gives CASSHRDRVPYEQYF.

This clonotype was recorded at least ten times. J is TRBJ1-2 and V is TRBV24-1; D unclear. CDR3 length: 12 amino acids. Germline V gene lookup returns CDR1 KGHDR and CDR2 SFDVKD. Trimming pared 11 bases from V and 2 bases from J, leaving 11 bases between. CDR3 protein: CAIKGINYGYTF. CDR3 sequence (DNA): TGTGCCATTAAAGGCATCAACTATGGCTACACCTTC.

This clonotype was seen at least ten times. V is TRBV5-1 and J is TRBJ2-3, with a tentative D call TRBD2 (6 bases). CDR3 length: 14 residues. Trimming stripped 9 bases from V and 5 bases from J, with 19 bases between. Germline assignment: CDR1 SGHRS and CDR2 YFSETQ. CDR3 loop: CATRAPEEGDTQYF. For the CDR3, the DNA is TGCGCCACCCGGGCCCCCGAGGAGGGAGATACGCAGTATTTT.

This clonotype was picked up many times. This sequence joins TRBV5-3 and TRBJ2-5; 12 nucleotides agree with TRBD2. TRBV5-3 is an ORF; its function is uncertain. V lost 8 bases and J lost 0; bases outside the gene matches: 14. This CDR3 is built from 18 residues. CDR3 nucleotide sequence: TGTGCCAGTCGAAAGGGCGGGACTAGCGGGCTGTACCAAGAGACCCAGTACTTC. It specifies CASRKGGTSGLYQETQYF.

This clonotype has a count of ten or more. This sequence joins TRBV6-5 and TRBJ1-2; no clear D. Trimming took off 1 base at V and 1 base at J, with 13 bases between the two ends. The CDR3 contains 16 residues. The germline V gene has CDR1 MNHEY and CDR2 SVGAGI. The CDR3 here is CASSYYRFSYNYGYTF. The CDR3 nucleotides are TGTGCCAGCAGTTACTATAGGTTTTCATATAACTATGGCTACACCTTC.

This clonotype has a count of ten or more. The CDR3 reads CASSLETGGNQPQHF. CDR3 bases: TGCGCCAGCAGCTTGGAGACAGGGGGCAATCAGCCCCAGCATTTT. This rearrangement joins TRBV5-1 to TRBJ1-5; TRBD1 agrees at 8 bases. The CDR3 loop spans 15 amino acids. J gave up 2 bases and V 0 bases, and 1 base lay outside the gene matches. Germline CDR1 SGHRS, CDR2 YFSETQ.

This clonotype was detected ten times or more. This sequence joins TRBV6-2 or TRBV6-3 and TRBJ1-5, with D possibly matching TRBD1 (6 bases). V lost 7 bases and J 6 bases, leaving 13 bases between the germline ends. The CDR3 extends over 13 amino acids. Germline V gene lookup returns CDR1 MNHEY and CDR2 SVGEGT. The DNA of the CDR3 is TGTGCCAGCACCGACAGGTCCGCTCAGCCCCAGCATTTT. Its translation is CASTDRSAQPQHF.

The table lists this clonotype with many counts. The chain carries TRBV4-1 and TRBJ1-4; D is unresolved. Germline V gives CDR1 MGHRA, CDR2 YSYEKL. The CDR3 length is 14 residues. Between the trimmed V and J ends, which lost 0 bases and 10 bases, there was a span of 12 bases. CDR3 bases: TGCGCCAGCAGCCAAGAGAGGGCGGTTCGAAAACTGTTTTTT. Translation gives CASSQERAVRKLFF.

Of note for this clonotype: One junction end does not reproduce the germline sequence, and a read error may be involved. CDR3 nucleotide sequence: TGTGCCAGCAGCTTAGTCCACGCGGGGCGGGGGTACAATGATCAGTTCTTC. It is translated as CASSLVHAGRGYNDQFF. The V and J genes are TRBV11-2 and TRBJ2-1, with 7 bases fitting TRBD2. The length of the CDR3 is 17 residues. Looked up from germline, CDR1 is SGHAT and CDR2 is FQNNGV.

This clonotype was recorded at least ten times. The V gene is TRBV5-5, the J gene TRBJ2-1, with D possibly matching TRBD2 (5 bases). The ends were cut back, 0 bases at V and 7 bases at J, with 11 bases in the middle. The CDR3 covers 14 residues. Per germline, CDR1 SGHKS and CDR2 YYEKEE (reference sequence). CDR3 loop: CASSLVGSGNEQFF. CDR3 bases: TGTGCCAGCAGCTTGGTTGGATCGGGGAATGAGCAGTTCTTC.

There are many counts of this clonotype. The chain is built from TRBV29-1 and TRBJ1-1; no firm D call. Germline CDR1 SQVTM, CDR2 ANQGSEA. Trimming shortened V by 6 bases and J by 10 bases, and 15 bases separated the two germline ends. The CDR3 extends over 11 amino acids. CDR3 coding DNA: TGCAGCGTGAAAAACAGTTACCGAGCTTTCTTT. Translation gives CSVKNSYRAFF.

This clonotype was counted many times. The chain recombines TRBV20-1 with TRBJ2-4; unclear D gene. This CDR3 has 12 residues. The V end was cut by 5 bases, the J end by 0 bases, with 5 bases between. Per the germline V gene, CDR1 is DFQATT and CDR2 is SNEGSKA (reference sequence). The CDR3 region has the DNA TGCAGTGCTCACGGAGCCAAAAACATTCAGTACTTC. Amino acids: CSAHGAKNIQYF.

Many counts were recorded for this clonotype. The chain links TRBV7-8 to TRBJ1-2, with TRBD1 as a possible D gene (6 bases). Germline-derived CDR1 and CDR2 are SGHVS and FQNEAQ. Between the trimmed V and J ends, which lost 5 bases and 0 bases, there was a span of 13 bases. The length of the CDR3 is 15 residues. CDR3: CASSTSRGSNYGYTF. For the CDR3, the DNA is TGTGCCAGCAGCACCTCAAGGGGGTCTAACTATGGCTACACCTTC.

There are many counts of this clonotype. This sequence joins TRBV27 and TRBJ1-4; D possibly corresponds to TRBD1 (5 bases). The germline gives CDR1 MNHEY, CDR2 SMNVEV (reference sequence). V lost 4 bases and J lost 4, with 13 bases in between. CDR3 length: 15 residues. CDR3 loop: CASSSGRFRNEKLFF. The CDR3 nucleotides are TGTGCCAGCAGTTCGGGACGGTTCCGTAATGAAAAACTGTTTTTT. The entire variable domain, with the rest obtained from reference TRBV27 and TRBJ1-4, is as follows: EAQVTQNPRYLITVTGKKLTVTCSQNMNHEYMSWYRQDPGLGLRQIYYSMNVEVTDKGDVPEGYKVSRKEKRNFPLILESPSPNQTSLYFCASSSGRFRNEKLFFGSGTQLSVL.

In its sample, this clonotype was seen many times. This chain connects TRBV11-2 to TRBJ2-7; 12 bases are shared with TRBD2. The germline V gene encodes CDR1 SGHAT and CDR2 FQNNGV. The CDR3 is made up of 16 amino acids. V trimming: 5 bases; J trimming: 3 bases; junction bases outside the gene matches: 8. CDR3 sequence: CASSPPGLAGIYEQYF. The CDR3 DNA sequence: TGTGCCAGCAGCCCGCCCGGACTAGCGGGGATCTACGAGCAGTACTTC. Full variable domain (remainder filled in from reference TRBV11-2 and TRBJ2-7): EAGVAQSPRYKIIEKRQSVAFWCNPISGHATLYWYQQILGQGPKLLIQFQNNGVVDDSQLPKDRFSAERLKGVDSTLKIQPAKLEDSAVYLCASSPPGLAGIYEQYFGPGTRLTVT.

This chain links TRBV6-6 with TRBJ2-7, with D hard to call. Germline assignment: CDR1 MNHNY and CDR2 SVGAGI (reference sequence). This CDR3 spans 11 amino acids. V gave up 2 bases and J gave up 6 bases, with 5 bases separating them. CDR3 loop: CASSYMGEQYF. The CDR3 region has the DNA TGTGCCAGCAGTTACATGGGCGAGCAGTACTTC.

V gene TRBV4-2 combines with J gene TRBJ1-2; the match to TRBD1 covers 9 bases. V lost 2 bases and J lost 10; bases outside the gene matches: 8. CDR1 LGHNA and CDR2 YNFKEQ come from the germline V gene. The CDR3 has 14 amino acids. The CDR3 loop is CASSQTTGGLVYTF. DNA of the CDR3: TGTGCCAGCAGCCAAACGACAGGGGGACTAGTCTACACCTTC.

In this sample, this clonotype turned up many times. The DNA for the CDR3 is TGTGCCACCGAGGCAGGGTCTGAAGCTTTCTTT. This encodes CATEAGSEAFF. The V call is TRBV24-1, the J call TRBJ1-1, with D maybe TRBD1 (5 bases). CDR1 KGHDR and CDR2 SFDVKD come from the germline V gene. The CDR3 length is 11 residues. V was trimmed by 9 bases and J by 6 bases, leaving 10 bases between them.

The chain uses TRBV7-8 and TRBJ2-1; D is perhaps TRBD1 (5 bases). The CDR3 is 15 amino acids. Trimming cost V 1 base and J 5 bases, with 12 bases left between them. The germline CDR1 and CDR2 sequences are SGHVS and FQNEAQ. Written as DNA, the CDR3 is TGTGCCAGCAGCTTAGTCCCCCAGACAGACAATGAGCAGTTCTTC. Translation: CASSLVPQTDNEQFF.

This clonotype was seen a handful of times. The chain has TRBV5-1 and TRBJ2-7; maybe TRBD1 (6 bases). The CDR3 runs to 13 residues. V lost 4 bases, J lost 6 bases, and 14 bases lay in between. Germline values: CDR1 SGHRS, CDR2 YFSETQ. As DNA, the CDR3 is TGCGCCAGCAGCCCAGGTCCAGGGGCCGAGCAGTACTTC. Its translation: CASSPGPGAEQYF.

This clonotype was observed many times. The J gene is TRBJ2-2, the V gene TRBV6-2 or TRBV6-3, with a weak D call TRBD2 (6 bases). V dropped 0 bases and J dropped 8 bases, with 13 bases sitting between them. CDR1 and CDR2 from the germline V gene are MNHEY and SVGEGT. The CDR3 loop spans 15 amino acids. The CDR3 coding sequence is TGTGCCAGCAGTTACTCGGGACTCCCAGGAGGGGAGCTGTTTTTT. It specifies CASSYSGLPGGELFF.

The rearrangement links TRBV7-2 to TRBJ1-5; no firm D call. The CDR3 totals 15 residues. CDR1 SGHTA and CDR2 FQGNSA come from the germline V gene. V gave up 5 bases and J gave up 5 bases, with 16 bases separating them. This chain's CDR3 is CASSPVGKADQPQHF. For the CDR3, the DNA is TGTGCCAGCAGCCCCGTGGGGAAGGCGGATCAGCCCCAGCATTTT.

This clonotype was seen a handful of times. The rearrangement joins TRBV6-2 or TRBV6-3 to TRBJ2-1; 10 nucleotides match TRBD2. Germline V gene sequence: CDR1 MNHEY, CDR2 SVGEGT. This CDR3 is built from 15 residues. V was clipped by 5 bases and J by 10 bases; unmatched bases: 11. The CDR3 DNA sequence: TGTGCCAGCAGTCAACAGGGACTAGCGAGGGTGGAGCAGTTCTTC. Residues: CASSQQGLARVEQFF.

This clonotype showed up many times. This sequence joins TRBV12-3 or TRBV12-4 and TRBJ2-2, with D perhaps TRBD1 (7 bases). This CDR3 has 17 amino acids. V gave up 4 bases and J gave up 0 bases, with 15 bases separating them. The CDR3 sequence: CASSWPRGVANTGELFF. In DNA form, the CDR3 reads TGTGCCAGCAGTTGGCCCAGGGGGGTCGCGAACACCGGGGAGCTGTTTTTT.

This clonotype was seen many times. This sequence joins TRBV4-3 and TRBJ1-4; no reliable D call. V dropped 5 bases and J dropped 5 bases, with 12 bases sitting between them. The CDR3 contains 14 residues. CDR1 LGHNA and CDR2 YSLEER come from the germline V gene. The CDR3 is CASSTRALNEKLFF. The CDR3 region has the DNA TGCGCCAGCAGCACGCGGGCCCTCAATGAAAAACTGTTTTTT.

This clonotype came up many times. The chain links TRBV7-6 to TRBJ1-1; 7 nucleotides match TRBD1. This CDR3 has 13 amino acids. With 9 bases clipped from V and 8 bases from J, the junction kept 12 bases outside the gene matches. From germline, CDR1 is SGHVS and CDR2 FNYEAQ. The CDR3 region is CASGSDRAQEAFF. Here the CDR3 DNA reads TGTGCCAGTGGAAGTGACAGGGCCCAGGAAGCTTTCTTT.

This chain links TRBV3-1 with TRBJ1-1; no clear D. V dropped 4 bases and J dropped 2 bases, with 11 bases sitting between them. CDR1 LGHDT and CDR2 YNNKEL come from the germline V gene (reference sequence). The CDR3 is made up of 14 amino acids. The CDR3 DNA sequence: TGTGCCAGCAGCCCCAGTAGCAGTAACACTGAAGCTTTCTTT. It yields the protein CASSPSSSNTEAFF.

This clonotype has ten or more counts. The V call is TRBV4-2, the J call TRBJ2-3, with TRBD2 matching over 14 bases. V lost 3 bases and J lost 5; bases outside the gene matches: 4. CDR1 LGHNA and CDR2 YNFKEQ come from the germline V gene. The CDR3 length is 16 residues. The CDR3 region has the DNA TGTGCCAGCAGCCAGGGGACTAGCGGGGGCGGAGATACGCAGTATTTT. Translating gives CASSQGTSGGGDTQYF.

Only a few counts were recorded for this clonotype. This rearrangement joins TRBV9 to TRBJ2-1; no clear D gene. The V gene lost 0 bases and the J gene lost 9 bases, with 13 bases spanning the gap. Germline V CDR1 and CDR2: SGDLS, YYNGEE. The CDR3 consists of 14 residues. CDR3 coding DNA: TGTGCCAGCAGCGTAGGTTTAGTGGGTAGTGAGCAGTTCTTC. Translating it yields CASSVGLVGSEQFF.

V and J are TRBV3-1 and TRBJ2-7; 10 bases map to TRBD1. Germline V gene data show CDR1 as LGHDT and CDR2 as YNNKEL (reference sequence). The CDR3 runs 17 residues. The V and J ends lost 0 bases and 6 bases, in that order; junction bases with no gene match: 11. The DNA for the CDR3 is TGTGCCAGCAGCCAAGACGTTTGGGACAGGGGATCGGTCGAGCAGTACTTC. This gives the protein CASSQDVWDRGSVEQYF.